Only one count was recorded for the clone carrying this T cell receptor beta chain. These data belong to a study of blood T cell repertoires in COVID-19. Study information: Samples representing acute and convalescent COVID-19 were sourced from the United States, Italy and Spain. T cells, B-cell-depleted T cells, or PBMCs supplied cDNA or gDNA.

Original methodology: Amplification from reference gene primers served as the basis for estimated nucleated cell counts. Clones were read by immunoSEQ multiplex PCR, and TCRdb kept only the in-frame ones, dropping some. That table furnishes V, J and clone size, whereas the DNA furnished D and trimming. The table lists fewer than 200,000 clones, about 88% of them singletons. Trimming left V 4 bases short and J 5 bases short, with 7 bases between. Germline V lookup: CDR1 SGDLS, CDR2 YYNGEE. This CDR3 is 12 amino acids long. The origin of this receptor is a man aged 18-30 years who had recovered from COVID-19. The rearrangement joins TRBV9 to TRBJ2-1, with a possible D match to TRBD2 (6 bases). Sequencing input: peripheral blood. CDR3 loop: CASSSSDNEQFF. The CDR3 coding sequence is TGTGCCAGCAGCTCTAGCGACAATGAGCAGTTCTTC.